These 2 T cell receptor beta chains were sequenced from one sample in a study of cytomegalovirus exposure and HLA in healthy donors. The PCR used 60 Vbeta and 13 Jbeta primers. The table came from immunoSEQ multiplex PCR; TCRdb's copy has only in-frame clones and leaves some out. This sample carries about 150,000 clones, around 77% of them seen once, and the ten largest clones take around 1.3%. The sample taken for sequencing was PBMCs. The receptor set was obtained from a woman in her thirties in good health and CMV-seronegative.

This clone occurred a few times. The chain joins TRBV2 to TRBJ2-3, with a possible D match to TRBD1 (6 bases). CDR1 is SNHLY and CDR2 is FYNNEI in the germline V gene. This CDR3 is built from 15 residues. V shed 1 base and J shed 5 bases, with 13 bases lying between them. The CDR3 protein is CASSEVSGELDTQYF. CDR3 nucleotide sequence: TGTGCCAGCAGTGAAGTGTCAGGGGAGTTAGATACGCAGTATTTT.

V usage is TRBV30 and J usage is TRBJ1-4; TRBD1 aligns across 7 bases. The ends lost 7 bases at V and 5 bases at J; junction bases unmatched: 7. There are 13 residues in the CDR3. CDR1 and CDR2 (germline): GTSNPN, SVGIG (reference sequence). The CDR3: CAFSGTVNEKLFF. In nucleotides, the CDR3 is TGTGCCTTCTCCGGGACAGTCAATGAAAAACTGTTTTTT.